This T cell receptor (beta chain) came from a study of OX40 agonist ivuxolimab in advanced cancers. The CDR3 is 19 residues long. Germline V CDR1 and CDR2: MNHEY, SMNVEV (reference sequence). Between the trimmed V and J ends, which lost 0 bases and 1 base, there was a span of 21 bases. Sequenced by immunoSEQ multiplex PCR; TCRdb stores in-frame clones only, minus some. This table holds under 95,000 clones, over 85% found once. V is TRBV27 and J is TRBJ2-5, with a tentative D call TRBD2 (7 bases). The source of this sequence is an adult with an advanced solid tumor such as melanoma, head and neck, liver or kidney cancer. The sample in question was CD4+ or CD8+ T cells sorted from blood, obtained in a trial of the OX40 agonist ivuxolimab. The CDR3 DNA reads TGTGCCAGCAGTTTATCAATGTGGAGGGGGGGCAGGATCCAAGAGACCCAGTACTTC. This translates into CASSLSMWRGGRIQETQYF.